The subject of this entry is one T cell receptor (beta chain). The Seattle patients joined while their infection was active and were tracked longitudinally afterward. These data originate in a study of blood T cell repertoires in COVID-19. In the study overall: Researchers got acute and convalescent COVID-19 samples from the United States, Italy and Spain. Sources were T cells, B-cell-depleted T cells, or PBMCs; the material itself was cDNA or gDNA.

Germline V lookup: CDR1 SGHAT, CDR2 FQNNGV. Trimming stripped 2 bases from V and 6 bases from J, with 8 bases between. The CDR3 runs 13 residues. Authors' methods: The assay estimated nucleated cells by amplifying reference gene primers. This table comes from immunoSEQ multiplex PCR, and its TCRdb copy is limited to in-frame clones, with some not included. D and trimming come from the DNA, and the V and J calls and clone size come from that table. The sample records about 200,000 clones, around four fifths being singletons. This chain links TRBV11-2 with TRBJ1-5; D gene unclear. The TCR was taken from a woman over 75 with COVID-19, enrolled during active disease. The sequencing input was peripheral blood. For the CDR3, the DNA is TGTGCCAGCAGCTTAACCAACGGTCAGCCCCAGCATTTT. Amino acids: CASSLTNGQPQHF. The full variable domain, with the rest looked up from reference TRBV11-2 and TRBJ1-5, is EAGVAQSPRYKIIEKRQSVAFWCNPISGHATLYWYQQILGQGPKLLIQFQNNGVVDDSQLPKDRFSAERLKGVDSTLKIQPAKLEDSAVYLCASSLTNGQPQHFGDGTRLSIL.